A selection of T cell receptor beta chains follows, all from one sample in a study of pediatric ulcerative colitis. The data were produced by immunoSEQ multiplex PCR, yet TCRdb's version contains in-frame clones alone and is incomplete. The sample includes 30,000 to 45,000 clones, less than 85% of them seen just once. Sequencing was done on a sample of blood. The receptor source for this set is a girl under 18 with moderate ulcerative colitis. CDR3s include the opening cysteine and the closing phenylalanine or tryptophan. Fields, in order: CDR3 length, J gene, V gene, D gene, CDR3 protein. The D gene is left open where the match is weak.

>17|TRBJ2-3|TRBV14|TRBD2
CASSSHLAGGLTDTQYF
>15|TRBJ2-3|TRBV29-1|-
CSVTTPGRSTDTQYF
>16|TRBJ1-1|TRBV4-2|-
CASSQDPGRGSTEAFF
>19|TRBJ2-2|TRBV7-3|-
CASSSYRTGRRGNTGELFF
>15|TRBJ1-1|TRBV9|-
CASSVRGLPDTEAFF
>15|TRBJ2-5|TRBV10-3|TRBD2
CAMSVGLAGGETQYF
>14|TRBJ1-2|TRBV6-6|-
CASRTPGPVHGYTF
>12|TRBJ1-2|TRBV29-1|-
CSVVGQYYGYTF
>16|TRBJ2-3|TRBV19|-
CASSIVPSVSTDTQYF
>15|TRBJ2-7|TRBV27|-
CASSYRRGGFYEQYF
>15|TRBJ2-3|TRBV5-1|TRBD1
CASSSRTGEADTQYF
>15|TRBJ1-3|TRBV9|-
CASSPGTSSGNTIYF
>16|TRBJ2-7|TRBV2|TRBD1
CASSLGTGGNLAEQYF
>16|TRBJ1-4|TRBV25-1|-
CASSEGTGSTNEKLFF
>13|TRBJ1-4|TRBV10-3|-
CAISVGVQEKLFF
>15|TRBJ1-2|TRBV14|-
CASSQEKFSVYGYTF
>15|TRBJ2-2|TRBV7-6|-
CASTLHTTGRGELFF
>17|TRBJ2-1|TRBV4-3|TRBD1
CASSQLAGTGPSLKQFF
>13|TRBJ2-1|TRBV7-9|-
CASSLLIVNEQFF
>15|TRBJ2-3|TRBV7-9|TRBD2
CASSFSSGDTDTQYF
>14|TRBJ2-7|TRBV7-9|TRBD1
CASSSQGAISEQYF
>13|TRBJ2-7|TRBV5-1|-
CASSLVGDYEQYF
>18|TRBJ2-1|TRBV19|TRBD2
CASSIPPGAGGLYNEQFF
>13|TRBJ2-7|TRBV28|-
CASSFNRVDEQYF
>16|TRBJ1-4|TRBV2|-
CASSDFEGDPNEKLFF
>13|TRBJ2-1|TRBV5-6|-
CASSLVPGPQQFF
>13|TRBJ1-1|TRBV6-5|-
CASSYSEVTEAFF
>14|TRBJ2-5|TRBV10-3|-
CAISESNGLETQYF
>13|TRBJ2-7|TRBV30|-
CAWSVRQPGEQYF
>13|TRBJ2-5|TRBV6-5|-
CASSPRGQETQYF
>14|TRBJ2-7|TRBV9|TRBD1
CASSVGQGPYEQYF
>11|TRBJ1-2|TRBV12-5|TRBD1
CASWTGYGYTF
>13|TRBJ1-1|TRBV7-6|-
CASSLGQGREAFF
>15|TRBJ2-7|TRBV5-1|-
CASSEEPGIIYEQYF
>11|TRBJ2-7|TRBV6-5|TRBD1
CATRDSYEQYF
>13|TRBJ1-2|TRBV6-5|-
CASSYTKSGGYTF
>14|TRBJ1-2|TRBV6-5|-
CASNPQGPNYGYTF
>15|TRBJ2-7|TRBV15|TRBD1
CATSRGQGASYEQYF